This TCR beta chain was captured by sequencing in a study of T cell changes during pregnancy in multiple sclerosis. Sequenced by immunoSEQ multiplex PCR; TCRdb stores in-frame clones only, minus some. The sample carries some 40,000 clones, 85% to 90% recorded once. Looked up from germline, CDR1 is KGHSH and CDR2 is LQKENI. The CDR3 has 14 amino acids. Trimming took 5 bases from V and 5 from J; bases not matched to a gene: 4. The source is a female donor with multiple sclerosis, enrolled in a pregnancy study. The chain recombines TRBV18 with TRBJ1-4; 8 bases fit TRBD1. The sample consisted of CD4+ T cells from peripheral blood mononuclear cells, taken in the second trimester of pregnancy. CDR3: CASSRQGINEKLFF. CDR3 in DNA: TGTGCCAGCTCAAGACAGGGGATCAATGAAAAACTGTTTTTT.